Given below is one T cell receptor (beta chain) in context. This clone showed up just once. Its antigen has not been determined. Base qualities are not recorded, but no much larger clone differs from it by a single base. V lost 1 base and J lost 4 bases; the stretch between them is 2 bases long. The germline V gene sets CDR1 to SGHDN and CDR2 to FVKESK. Reading from cysteine to phenylalanine, the CDR3 counts 12 amino acids. Only CDR3 DNA remains: 36 bases, in frame from the first base. Libraries came from the immunoSEQ multiplex PCR assay. TCRdb re-hosts the immuneACCESS table, in-frame sequences only. Its copies lack some clones; in the studies checked, an unresolved V gene accounts for under half of them, and the cause for the rest is not known. This sample gives tens of thousands of clones in total; around 87% of them show up just once. Clones ranked in the top ten supply under 3% of the sample. The data are from a study of control samples from healthy donors and cancer patients (dated by TCRdb to 2018 to 2021).

Source material: PBMCs. The receptor's source is a woman aged 45-60 years with head and neck cancer. The chain uses TRBV14 and TRBJ1-5; the D gene assignment is ambiguous. The CDR3 has the sequence CASSQGNQPQHF. In nucleotide form, the sequence is TGTGCCAGCAGCCAAGGGAATCAGCCCCAGCATTTT.